Listed below are T cell receptor beta chains from one sample, sequenced in a study of T cells in Graves' hyperthyroidism and ophthalmopathy. TCRdb re-called the multiplex PCR reads with MiXCR, one entry per CDR3 protein. Among under 300,000 distinct CDR3 sequences, 25% were seen once, and the ten largest hold about 30%. Sequencing was performed on blood. These receptors were obtained from a man aged 40-55 years with Graves' hyperthyroidism that later progressed to Graves' ophthalmopathy. Each CDR3 is given with its conserved first and last residue. The D gene is left open where the match is weak. Clone size is not always given. Where it is, it says once, few, many or a class for expanded clones.

CDR3 length	V gene	clone size	J gene	D gene	CDR3 protein	CDR3 DNA
15	TRBV5-1	few	TRBJ2-7	-	CASSPSQESSYEQYF	TGCGCCAGCAGCCCCTCACAGGAGAGCTCCTACGAGCAGTACTTC
12	TRBV29-1	many	TRBJ2-5	TRBD1	CSVRQGQETQYF	TGCAGCGTGAGACAGGGACAAGAGACCCAGTACTTC
13	TRBV7-8	many	TRBJ2-1	TRBD2	CASSFGRFNEQFF	TGTGCCAGCAGCTTCGGGAGGTTCAATGAGCAGTTCTTC
17	TRBV18	many	TRBJ1-1	-	CASSPSLAPAGDTEAFF	TGTGCCAGCTCACCAAGTCTAGCTCCAGCAGGAGACACTGAAGCTTTCTTT
16	TRBV5-1	many	TRBJ1-1	-	CASSLILSGKATEAFF	TGCGCCAGCAGCTTGATATTGTCGGGAAAGGCCACTGAAGCTTTCTTT
14	TRBV7-8	-	TRBJ2-7	-	CASSPQTPTYEQYF	TGTGCCAGCAGCCCTCAGACTCCTACCTACGAGCAGTACTTC
14	TRBV6-4	many	TRBJ2-2	TRBD1	CASSEGQGSGELFF	TGTGCCAGCAGCGAGGGACAGGGAAGCGGGGAGCTGTTTTTT
13	TRBV19	many	TRBJ1-2	-	CASNISRGQGYTF	TGTGCCAGTAATATAAGTAGGGGACAAGGCTACACCTTC
16	TRBV6-5	many	TRBJ1-5	-	CASSQLQSGSNQPQHF	TGTGCCAGCAGCCAACTACAGAGCGGATCTAATCAGCCCCAGCATTTT
14	TRBV18	few	TRBJ2-7	TRBD2	CASSQGGSTYEQYF	TGTGCCAGCTCCCAGGGAGGGAGTACTTACGAGCAGTACTTC
12	TRBV14	many	TRBJ1-1	-	CASSQVRTEAFF	TGTGCCAGCAGCCAAGTAAGAACTGAAGCTTTCTTT
14	TRBV3-1	-	TRBJ2-6	-	CASSQNPGANVLTF	TGTGCCAGCAGCCAGAATCCTGGGGCCAACGTCCTGACTTTC
17	TRBV11-2	-	TRBJ1-5	TRBD1	CASSLRQGALSNQPQHF	TGTGCCAGCAGCTTACGTCAGGGGGCGCTAAGCAATCAGCCCCAGCATTTT
13	TRBV12-3/TRBV12-4	-	TRBJ2-7	-	CASRRGAFYEQYF	TGTGCCAGCAGGCGGGGCGCTTTCTACGAGCAGTACTTC
16	TRBV11-2	-	TRBJ2-7	-	CASHKTPSSSAYEQYF	TGTGCCAGTCATAAAACTCCAAGTTCGAGCGCCTACGAGCAGTACTTC
15	TRBV7-2	many	TRBJ1-1	TRBD1	CASSLAPGTVLEAFF	TGTGCCAGCAGCTTAGCGCCCGGGACAGTTCTTGAAGCTTTCTTT